The 10 T cell receptor beta chains listed next were all sequenced from one sample in a study of blood T cell repertoires in COVID-19. Measured with immunoSEQ multiplex PCR; TCRdb has only the in-frame clones, and not every one. There are hundreds of thousands of clones in the sample; approximately 88% occur only once, and roughly an eighth lies in the top ten. The sequencing sample was made of peripheral blood. The receptors come from a woman aged 50 to 65 with COVID-19, enrolled during active disease.

The J gene is TRBJ2-6, the V gene TRBV18; 8 bases fit TRBD1. The CDR3 covers 14 residues. Germline V gene lookup returns CDR1 KGHSH and CDR2 LQKENI. V gave up 3 bases and J gave up 11 bases; unmatched junction bases: 6. CDR3 residues: CASSPRQGRDVLTF. CDR3 DNA: TGTGCCAGCTCACCTAGACAGGGGCGGGACGTCCTGACTTTC.

The chain combines TRBV28 with TRBJ1-2, with D unresolved. The CDR3 loop spans 16 amino acids. Between the trimmed V and J ends, which lost 4 bases and 8 bases, there was a span of 23 bases. Germline values: CDR1 MDHEN, CDR2 SYDVKM. CDR3 sequence (DNA): TGTGCCAGCAGTTCCGGGTCCGCAGCTCCCGTTGGAGGCTACACCTTC. Its translation: CASSSGSAAPVGGYTF.

The rearrangement uses TRBV11-2 and TRBJ2-5; 13 nucleotides agree with TRBD2. The CDR3 covers 19 residues. Germline assignment: CDR1 SGHAT and CDR2 FQNNGV. After removal of 1 base from V and 6 bases from J, the junction contained 14 bases not matched to a gene. The CDR3: CASSLVALAGGPFAQTQYF. CDR3 DNA sequence: TGTGCCAGCAGCTTAGTTGCACTAGCGGGGGGGCCGTTTGCGCAGACCCAGTACTTC.

The chain is built from TRBV4-1 and TRBJ2-3; TRBD1 agrees at 9 bases. In germline, CDR1 is MGHRA, CDR2 YSYEKL. The CDR3 has 15 residues. Trimming removed 2 bases from V and 8 bases from J; junction bases left unmatched: 8. The CDR3 spells CASSQRGTGQGTQYF. Here the CDR3 DNA reads TGCGCCAGCAGCCAACGTGGGACAGGGCAGGGTACGCAGTATTTT.

The genes are TRBV9 and TRBJ1-2; D might be TRBD1 (6 bases). Germline CDR1 reads SGDLS; CDR2 reads YYNGEE. The CDR3 spans 16 residues. V was cut by 2 bases and J by 8 bases, with 22 bases left in between. The CDR3 sequence: CASSVLDRTISGGYTF. The DNA for the CDR3 is TGTGCCAGCAGCGTTTTAGACAGGACCATTTCGGGCGGCTACACCTTC.

The chain couples TRBV4-1 to TRBJ2-7, with D maybe TRBD1 (5 bases). This CDR3 has 13 residues. The ends were cut back, 0 bases at V and 11 bases at J, with 14 bases in the middle. Germline-derived CDR1 and CDR2 are MGHRA and YSYEKL. The chain's CDR3 is CASSQDNGAVEYF. CDR3 coding DNA: TGCGCCAGCAGCCAAGATAATGGGGCCGTGGAGTACTTC.

The V call is TRBV4-1, the J call TRBJ2-3, with a weak D call TRBD1 (5 bases). V lost 0 bases and J 2 bases, leaving 12 bases between the germline ends. The CDR3 has 16 amino acids. Germline V gene sequence: CDR1 MGHRA, CDR2 YSYEKL. The chain's CDR3 is CASSQDAGYLTDTQYF. CDR3 DNA: TGCGCCAGCAGCCAAGATGCAGGGTACCTCACAGATACGCAGTATTTT.

The chain is built from TRBV3-1 (or the pseudogene TRBV3-2) and TRBJ2-6; tentative D call: TRBD2 (6 bases). V lost 5 bases, J lost 14 bases, and 16 bases lay in between. CDR3 length equals 13 residues. Per the germline V gene, CDR1 is LGHDT and CDR2 is YNNKEL (reference sequence). The CDR3 bases are TGTGCCAGCAGCAAAGGACTAACAGCACTCCTGACTTTC. Its protein product is CASSKGLTALLTF.

This rearrangement joins TRBV11-1 to TRBJ2-1; 9 bases fit TRBD2. The CDR3 spans 15 residues. Losses at the gene ends were 5 bases for V and 4 bases for J; bases not matched to a gene: 6. CDR1 and CDR2 (germline): SGHAT, FQDESV (reference sequence). CDR3 amino acids: CASSRSSGVYNEQFF. As DNA, the CDR3 is TGTGCCAGCAGCCGCTCTAGCGGGGTTTACAATGAGCAGTTCTTC.

V and J are TRBV27 and TRBJ1-5; 9 nucleotides align to TRBD1. Germline CDR1 is MNHEY and CDR2 is SMNVEV (reference sequence). The CDR3 runs to 15 residues. Unmatched junction bases numbered 5, after V lost 2 bases and J lost 6 bases. The CDR3 region is CASSLDKGQGQPQHF. For the CDR3, the DNA is TGTGCCAGCAGTTTAGACAAGGGACAGGGTCAGCCCCAGCATTTT.